Below are 5 T cell receptor beta chains sequenced from a single sample in a study of cytomegalovirus exposure and HLA in healthy donors. The PCR employed 60 Vbeta primers together with 13 Jbeta primers. This table comes from immunoSEQ multiplex PCR, and its TCRdb copy is limited to in-frame clones, with some not included. The table lists more than 100,000 clones, around four fifths of them singletons. Sequences were obtained from PBMCs. The receptor set was obtained from a middle-aged man in good health and CMV-seronegative.

The chain links TRBV4-1 to TRBJ1-5, with D maybe TRBD1 (6 bases). The CDR3 is made up of 14 amino acids. Trimming took off 4 bases at V and 0 bases at J, with 7 bases between the two ends. CDR1 and CDR2 from the germline V gene are MGHRA and YSYEKL. The CDR3 sequence: CASSLDSSNQPQHF. For the CDR3, the DNA is TGCGCCAGCAGCCTGGACAGTAGCAATCAGCCCCAGCATTTT.

V is TRBV9 and J is TRBJ1-5, with D tentatively TRBD1 (6 bases). This CDR3 has 15 residues. The germline CDR1 and CDR2 sequences are SGDLS and YYNGEE. The ends were cut back, 7 bases at V and 4 bases at J, with 18 bases in the middle. The CDR3 nucleotides read TGTGCCAGCTCGACAGGTGAGCGGGGAAATCAGCCCCAGCATTTT. Protein sequence: CASSTGERGNQPQHF.

The chain joins TRBV4-1 to TRBJ1-1, with 8 positions matching TRBD1. Germline V lookup: CDR1 MGHRA, CDR2 YSYEKL. This CDR3 region has 19 residues. V lost 0 bases to trimming and J lost 10 bases; unmatched junction nucleotides: 22. The CDR3 bases are TGCGCCAGCAGCCAAGAGAGTGGTGGAAAGGGACAGGTTGGGAATCGAGCTTTCTTT. Protein: CASSQESGGKGQVGNRAFF.

The chain combines TRBV7-9 with TRBJ1-5, with D maybe TRBD1 (5 bases). V was clipped by 3 bases and J by 0 bases, with 12 bases between them. This CDR3 has 16 residues. CDR1 and CDR2 (germline): SEHNR, FQNEAQ (reference sequence). The CDR3 DNA reads as TGTGCCAGCAGCTTGTGGCCGGGGGGTAGCAATCAGCCCCAGCATTTT. Protein: CASSLWPGGSNQPQHF.

V and J are TRBV11-3 and TRBJ2-1; the D is unclear. Germline loops: CDR1 SGHNT, CDR2 YENEEA. CDR3 length: 13 amino acids. The V end was cut by 5 bases, the J end by 6 bases, with 11 bases between. The DNA for the CDR3 is TGTGCCAGCAGCCCCGACATGGGCAATGAGCAGTTCTTC. Residues: CASSPDMGNEQFF.